A single sample is the source of the 32 T cell receptor beta chains below, sequenced in a study of shared clonotypes between healthy human individuals. Sequencing used immunoSEQ multiplex PCR; TCRdb keeps in-frame clones, though not all of them. Seen here are fewer than 1.4 million clones, 75% to 85% observed once, and the top ten hold roughly 0.57%. The sequenced sample consisted of memory CD4+ T cells from PBMCs. The sample's subset: CD45RA-negative fraction. The source of these receptors is a man younger than 30 in good health. Some clones in this sample may be carry-over from other donors' samples.

The chain joins TRBV6-6 to TRBJ2-3; 11 bases fit TRBD2. CDR3 length equals 14 residues. CDR1 and CDR2 from the germline V gene are MNHNY and SVGAGI (reference sequence). V was pared by 11 bases and J by 3 bases, with 7 bases of the junction left unmatched. In DNA form, the CDR3 reads TGTGCCGGCCAGACTAGCGGGAATACAGATACGCAGTATTTT. It yields the protein CAGQTSGNTDTQYF.

This clone was counted a single time. V and J are TRBV10-1 and TRBJ1-5; D uncertain. Looked up from germline, CDR1 is WNHNN and CDR2 is SYGVQD (reference sequence). The CDR3 contains 17 residues. The V gene lost 2 bases and the J gene lost 2 bases, with 16 bases spanning the gap. The CDR3 bases are TGCGCCAGCAGTGAGCCTGCAGCCCTATGGCGCAATCAGCCCCAGCATTTT. It translates to CASSEPAALWRNQPQHF.

This clone was counted between two and nine times. V gene TRBV23-1 combines with J gene TRBJ1-1; 7 bases fit TRBD1. TRBV23-1 is marked as an open reading frame, function uncertain. V shed 1 base, J shed 0 bases, and the junction held 8 bases outside the gene matches. The CDR3 is 17 amino acids. The CDR3 coding sequence is TGCGCCAGCAGTCAATTGGGGGACAGCAAAATGAACACTGAAGCTTTCTTT. This encodes CASSQLGDSKMNTEAFF.

J is TRBJ2-1 and V is TRBV9, with TRBD2 identical over 8 bases. The CDR3 runs 16 residues. CDR1 and CDR2 (germline): SGDLS, YYNGEE. V gave up 4 bases and J gave up 0 bases; unmatched junction bases: 6. The CDR3 DNA is TGTGCCAGCAGCCGGACTAGCAGGACCTCCTACAATGAGCAGTTCTTC. Translation gives CASSRTSRTSYNEQFF.

This clone was recorded many times. The chain carries TRBV19 and TRBJ2-1; TRBD2 matches at 8 bases. CDR1 is LNHDA and CDR2 is SQIVND in the germline V gene (reference sequence). This CDR3 spans 15 amino acids. V lost 9 bases and J lost 2; bases outside the gene matches: 9. The CDR3 coding sequence is TGTGCCAGCCTCGGAGGTAGCGGGACCTACAATGAGCAGTTCTTC. The encoded protein is CASLGGSGTYNEQFF.

This clone came up a few times. The gene calls are TRBV7-8 and TRBJ1-4, with D possibly being TRBD1 (5 bases). The V gene's germline CDR1 is SGHVS and CDR2 FQNEAQ. This CDR3 contains 15 residues. V lost 5 bases and J 0 bases, leaving 10 bases between the germline ends. Here the CDR3 DNA reads TGTGCCAGCAGCAGCAGGGATGCAACTAATGAAAAACTGTTTTTT. This gives the protein CASSSRDATNEKLFF.

Notes on this clone: The sample has other DNA sequences that encode this CDR3 too. J is TRBJ2-7 and V is TRBV7-2; no definite D call. V shed 1 base and J shed 2 bases, with 6 bases lying between them. This CDR3 contains 13 residues. The germline V gene encodes CDR1 SGHTA and CDR2 FQGNSA. The CDR3 protein is CASSLGGPYEQYF. The CDR3 DNA sequence: TGTGCCAGCAGCTTAGGCGGACCCTACGAGCAGTACTTC. Supplemented by reference TRBV7-2 and TRBJ2-7, the full variable domain reads GAGVSQSPSNKVTEKGKDVELRCDPISGHTALYWYRQSLGQGLEFLIYFQGNSAPDKSGLPSDRFSAERTGGSVSTLTIQRTQQEDSAVYLCASSLGGPYEQYFGPGTRLTVT.

The chain uses TRBV27 and TRBJ2-7; maybe TRBD2 (6 bases). Germline lookup yields CDR1 MNHEY and CDR2 SMNVEV (reference sequence). V gave up 6 bases and J gave up 4 bases, with 10 bases separating them. The CDR3 totals 12 residues. The CDR3 protein is CASSPSAYEQYF. The CDR3 region has the DNA TGTGCCAGCAGCCCTAGCGCGTACGAGCAGTACTTC.

The chain employs TRBV6-5 and TRBJ1-2; possible D gene TRBD1, 6 bases. Trimming removed 2 bases from V and 3 bases from J, with 13 bases in between. The CDR3 spans 15 residues. Germline V gene sequence: CDR1 MNHEY, CDR2 SVGAGI. The CDR3 DNA is TGTGCCAGCAGTTACGTGGGGGGCGCTGACTATGGCTACACCTTC. It codes for CASSYVGGADYGYTF.

As DNA, the CDR3 is TGTGCCAGCAGCTTAGTTAGCGTAAGTGCAGATACGCAGTATTTT. Amino acid sequence: CASSLVSVSADTQYF. J is TRBJ2-3 and V is TRBV7-2; D is possibly TRBD2 (5 bases). The CDR3 runs to 15 residues. Between the trimmed V and J ends, which lost 1 base and 4 bases, there was a span of 12 bases. Germline V gene sequence: CDR1 SGHTA, CDR2 FQGNSA.

The V and J genes are TRBV6-5 and TRBJ2-7, with D perhaps matching TRBD1 (5 bases). This CDR3 comprises 14 residues. Trimming cost V 0 bases and J 2 bases, with 8 bases left between them. Germline lookup yields CDR1 MNHEY and CDR2 SVGAGI. The CDR3 is CASSYSPGPYEQYF. In DNA, the CDR3 is TGTGCCAGCAGTTACTCCCCAGGGCCCTACGAGCAGTACTTC.

Regarding this clone: This sample also contains other DNA sequences that code for the same CDR3. The CDR3 DNA follows: TGTGCCAGCTCACCACCCGGGCGGCAACAAGAGACCCAGTACTTC. Protein sequence: CASSPPGRQQETQYF. This chain joins TRBV18 and TRBJ2-5; D is undetermined. This CDR3 is 15 amino acids long. Germline V gives CDR1 KGHSH, CDR2 LQKENI. V lost 0 bases, J lost 2 bases, and 10 bases lay in between.

V is TRBV5-1 and J is TRBJ2-7, with D possibly TRBD2 on 6 matching bases. The germline gives CDR1 SGHRS, CDR2 YFSETQ. Trimming cost V 4 bases and J 7 bases, with 15 bases left between them. The CDR3 length is 13 residues. CDR3 bases: TGCGCCAGCAGCCCGGGAGTGTCTACTGAGCAGTACTTC. Translated, it gives CASSPGVSTEQYF.

On this clone: Other DNA sequences in this specimen translate into the identical CDR3. The chain couples TRBV6-5 to TRBJ1-5; tentative D call: TRBD1 (5 bases). There are 15 residues in the CDR3. Germline V gene lookup returns CDR1 MNHEY and CDR2 SVGAGI. Trimming pared 0 bases from V and 4 bases from J, leaving 10 bases between. CDR3 region: CASSYSGVGNQPQHF. The CDR3 DNA follows: TGTGCCAGCAGTTACTCAGGGGTTGGAAATCAGCCCCAGCATTTT.

This clone was detected a few times. The CDR3 spells CASSPPGQGHYGYTF. The DNA for the CDR3 is TGTGCCAGCTCACCACCGGGACAGGGACACTATGGCTACACCTTC. V is TRBV18 and J is TRBJ1-2, with 9 bases that match TRBD1. The CDR3 is 15 residues long. Per germline, CDR1 KGHSH and CDR2 LQKENI. Trimming took 0 bases from V and 3 from J; bases not matched to a gene: 2. Full variable domain (missing parts from reference TRBV18 and TRBJ1-2): NAGVMQNPRHLVRRRGQEARLRCSPMKGHSHVYWYRQLPEEGLKFMVYLQKENIIDESGMPKERFSAEFPKEGPSILRIQQVVRGDSAAYFCASSPPGQGHYGYTFGSGTRLTVV.

The CDR3 DNA sequence: TGTGCCAGCAGTTTAGGGCTAGCGGGAGGTGGAGATACGCAGTATTTT. This gives the protein CASSLGLAGGGDTQYF. The chain carries TRBV28 and TRBJ2-3, with 11 nucleotides matching TRBD2. The V and J ends lost 2 bases and 5 bases, in that order; junction bases with no gene match: 6. Germline V gene lookup returns CDR1 MDHEN and CDR2 SYDVKM. The CDR3 spans 16 residues.

The chain uses TRBV7-9 and TRBJ1-1, with 8 positions matching TRBD1. Germline V CDR1 and CDR2: SEHNR, FQNEAQ (reference sequence). This CDR3 is built from 14 residues. The V and J ends lost 3 bases and 4 bases, in that order; junction bases with no gene match: 4. CDR3 protein: CASSFTGGGTEAFF. Here the CDR3 DNA reads TGTGCCAGCAGCTTTACAGGGGGAGGCACTGAAGCTTTCTTT.

This chain joins TRBV5-1 and TRBJ2-7, with 8 nucleotides matching TRBD2. This CDR3 has 18 amino acids. Germline trimming cut 1 base from V and 7 bases from J; bases unmatched to any gene: 19. In germline, CDR1 is SGHRS, CDR2 YFSETQ. CDR3 nucleotide sequence: TGCGCCAGCAGCTTGAGCCCCCCATGGCTAGCGGGTTCAAGGGAGCAGTACTTC. Encoded protein: CASSLSPPWLAGSREQYF. Complete variable domain (other parts from reference TRBV5-1 and TRBJ2-7): KAGVTQTPRYLIKTRGQQVTLSCSPISGHRSVSWYQQTPGQGLQFLFEYFSETQRNKGNFPGRFSGRQFSNSRSEMNVSTLELGDSALYLCASSLSPPWLAGSREQYFGPGTRLTVT.

The J gene is TRBJ2-1, the V gene TRBV29-1; D gene uncertain. Germline V CDR1 and CDR2: SQVTM, ANQGSEA. V was pared by 4 bases and J by 5 bases, with 12 bases between. The CDR3 spans 13 residues. The CDR3 DNA reads TGCAGCGTTGGGTCTCGCAGGAACAATGAGCAGTTCTTC. This translates into CSVGSRRNNEQFF.

The chain couples TRBV12-5 to TRBJ1-1; no clear D. Germline CDR1 and CDR2: LGHNT and FRNRAP. The CDR3 covers 13 residues. V was cut by 1 base and J by 10 bases, with 13 bases left in between. The CDR3 protein is CASGLEVGTRAFF. The CDR3 nucleotides are TGTGCTAGTGGTTTGGAGGTTGGAACTCGAGCTTTCTTT. The full variable domain, with the rest looked up from reference TRBV12-5 and TRBJ1-1, is DARVTQTPRHKVTEMGQEVTMRCQPILGHNTVFWYRQTMMQGLELLAYFRNRAPLDDSGMPKDRFSAEMPDATLATLKIQPSEPRDSAVYFCASGLEVGTRAFFGQGTRLTVV.

The gene calls are TRBV5-6 and TRBJ2-2; 8 nucleotides line up with TRBD2. Per germline, CDR1 SGHDT and CDR2 YYEEEE. V dropped 1 base and J dropped 6; count of bases not matched to a gene: 8. CDR3 length: 16 residues. The CDR3 DNA reads TGTGCCAGCAGCTTGTTACGGCGGGAGGTGGCCGGGGAGCTGTTTTTT. Amino acids: CASSLLRREVAGELFF. The full variable domain, its missing parts supplied by reference TRBV5-6 and TRBJ2-2, is DAGVTQSPTHLIKTRGQQVTLRCSPKSGHDTVSWYQQALGQGPQFIFQYYEEEERQRGNFPDRFSGHQFPNYSSELNVNALLLGDSALYLCASSLLRREVAGELFFGEGSRLTVL.

V usage is TRBV18 and J usage is TRBJ1-3, with 8 bases matching TRBD1. This CDR3 is 14 amino acids long. The junction had 2 bases not matched to a gene; V was cut back by 3 bases and J by 4 bases. Germline assignment: CDR1 KGHSH and CDR2 LQKENI. CDR3 protein: CASSPSGGGNTIYF. DNA of the CDR3: TGTGCCAGCTCACCGTCAGGGGGCGGAAACACCATATATTTT.

The chain joins TRBV14 to TRBJ2-2, with TRBD2 matching over 7 bases. CDR1 is SGHDN and CDR2 is FVKESK in the germline V gene. This CDR3 region has 15 residues. J lost 6 bases, V lost 4 bases, and 8 bases had no gene match. Written as DNA, the CDR3 is TGTGCCAGCAGCCCCGGAGCGGGACTCGCCGGGGAGCTGTTTTTT. Encoded protein: CASSPGAGLAGELFF. The variable domain in full, with the rest retrieved from reference TRBV14 and TRBJ2-2, is EAGVTQFPSHSVIEKGQTVTLRCDPISGHDNLYWYRRVMGKEIKFLLHFVKESKQDESGMPNNRFLAERTGGTYSTLKVQPAELEDSGVYFCASSPGAGLAGELFFGEGSRLTVL.

The chain employs TRBV30 and TRBJ2-1, with 8 bases matching TRBD2. CDR1 is GTSNPN and CDR2 is SVGIG in the germline V gene (reference sequence). This CDR3 has 15 amino acids. V lost 7 bases, J lost 6 bases, and 14 bases stayed unmatched. The CDR3 sequence is CASLPVAGGSNEQFF. Here the CDR3 DNA reads TGTGCCTCCCTACCAGTCGCGGGAGGTAGCAATGAGCAGTTCTTC.

The chain has TRBV10-3 and TRBJ2-2; 7 nucleotides line up with TRBD1. The germline V gene has CDR1 ENHRY and CDR2 SYGVKD. The CDR3 runs 14 residues. V dropped 6 bases and J dropped 6; count of bases not matched to a gene: 7. The CDR3 region has the DNA TGTGCCATCAGAGGGGGCGCATCAGCCGGGGAGCTGTTTTTT. This gives the protein CAIRGGASAGELFF.

On this clone itself: The sample carries other DNA sequences with the same CDR3. The chain combines TRBV2 with TRBJ2-7, with TRBD1 identical over 9 bases. V shed 5 bases, J shed 1 base, and the junction held 3 bases outside the gene matches. This CDR3 comprises 14 residues. From germline, CDR1 is SNHLY and CDR2 FYNNEI. CDR3 loop: CASSPGQGSYEQYF. CDR3 in DNA: TGTGCCAGCAGTCCTGGACAGGGGTCCTACGAGCAGTACTTC.

This chain links TRBV7-8 with TRBJ2-3, with unresolved D. Trimming cost V 2 bases and J 7 bases, with 10 bases left between them. Germline CDR1 SGHVS, CDR2 FQNEAQ. The CDR3 consists of 13 residues. The chain's CDR3 is CASSLSSSHTQYF. The CDR3 DNA sequence: TGTGCCAGCAGCTTATCCTCTTCACATACGCAGTATTTT.

The J gene is TRBJ1-1, the V gene TRBV7-3, with 8 bases fitting TRBD1. V shed 1 base and J 3 bases; nucleotides not matched to a gene: 13. Per germline, CDR1 SGHTA and CDR2 FQGTGA. The CDR3 sequence is 18 residues long. The CDR3, as DNA: TGTGCCAGCAGCTTAAATCAGGGGGCAATGAGGGTTGACACTGAAGCTTTCTTT. This codes for CASSLNQGAMRVDTEAFF.

This chain connects TRBV2 to TRBJ2-2; TRBD2 matches 8 bases. This CDR3 is built from 15 residues. V lost 4 bases to trimming and J lost 2 bases; unmatched junction nucleotides: 3. Germline CDR1 SNHLY, CDR2 FYNNEI. CDR3 loop: CASSGSGTNTGELFF. CDR3 sequence (DNA): TGTGCCAGCAGTGGTAGCGGGACCAACACCGGGGAGCTGTTTTTT.

The chain carries TRBV6-1 and TRBJ1-5, with 8 bases aligning to TRBD1. The germline CDR1 and CDR2 sequences are MNHNS and SASEGT. V was pared by 6 bases and J by 3 bases, with 7 bases of the junction left unmatched. The CDR3 has 15 amino acids. CDR3 DNA: TGTGCCAGCAGCGGACAGGGACCCTTCAATCAGCCCCAGCATTTT. Translated, it gives CASSGQGPFNQPQHF.

The J gene is TRBJ2-4, the V gene TRBV6-6; 8 nucleotides line up with TRBD1. Germline trimming cut 6 bases from V and 5 bases from J; bases unmatched to any gene: 3. CDR1 and CDR2 (germline): MNHNY, SVGAGI (reference sequence). The CDR3 length is 13 residues. The CDR3 protein is CASSPTGENIQYF. In nucleotides, the CDR3 is TGTGCCAGCAGCCCGACAGGGGAAAACATTCAGTACTTC.

Points on this clone: A much bigger clone sits one base away, suggesting this may be a read error. V and J are TRBV6-1 and TRBJ1-1, with D possibly TRBD1 on 6 matching bases. The V end lost 4 bases, the J end lost 1 base, and 10 bases lay between the germline ends. The germline gives CDR1 MNHNS, CDR2 SASEGT. The CDR3 is made up of 14 amino acids. The CDR3 spells CASSGATGNTEAFF. The CDR3 DNA is TGTGCCAGCAGTGGAGCGACAGGGAACACTGAAGCTTTCTTT.